The entry that follows covers one T cell receptor (beta chain) sequence. This CDR3 region has 12 residues. Germline assignment: CDR1 MNHEY and CDR2 SMNVEV (reference sequence). V lost 8 bases and J 0 bases, leaving 7 bases between the germline ends. The sample comes from a study of blood T cells in healthy people across ages. A second PCR, run for roughly 7 to 12 cycles, used a sample-barcoded 5' primer plus a J-beta primer mix. Each of the samples gave a minimum of 3 million paired-end reads that contained CDR3. From the 5' RACE reads, TCRdb called clonotypes with MiXCR, one entry per CDR3 protein. The sample holds approximately 810,000 distinct CDR3 sequences; 25% to 35% are singletons and the top ten take roughly 17%.

The chain joins TRBV27 to TRBJ2-5; D is ambiguous. The sample taken for sequencing was blood. The TCR was taken from an elderly woman in good health. The CDR3 loop reads CASGMYQETQYF. In DNA, the CDR3 is TGTGCCAGCGGCATGTACCAAGAGACCCAGTACTTC.